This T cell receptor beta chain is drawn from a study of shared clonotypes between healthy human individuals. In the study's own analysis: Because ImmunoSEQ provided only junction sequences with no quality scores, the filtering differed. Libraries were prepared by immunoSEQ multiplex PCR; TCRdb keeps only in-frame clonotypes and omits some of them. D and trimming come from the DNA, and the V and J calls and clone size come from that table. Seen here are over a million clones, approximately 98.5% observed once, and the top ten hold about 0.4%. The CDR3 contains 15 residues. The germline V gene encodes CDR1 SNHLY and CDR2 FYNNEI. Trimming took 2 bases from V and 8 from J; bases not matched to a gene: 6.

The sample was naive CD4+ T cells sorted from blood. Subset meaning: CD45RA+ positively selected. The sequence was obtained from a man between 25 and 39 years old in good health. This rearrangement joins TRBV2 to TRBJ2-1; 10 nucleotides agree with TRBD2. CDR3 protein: CASSEIAGGGHEQFF. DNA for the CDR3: TGTGCCAGCAGTGAAATAGCGGGAGGAGGCCATGAGCAGTTCTTC.